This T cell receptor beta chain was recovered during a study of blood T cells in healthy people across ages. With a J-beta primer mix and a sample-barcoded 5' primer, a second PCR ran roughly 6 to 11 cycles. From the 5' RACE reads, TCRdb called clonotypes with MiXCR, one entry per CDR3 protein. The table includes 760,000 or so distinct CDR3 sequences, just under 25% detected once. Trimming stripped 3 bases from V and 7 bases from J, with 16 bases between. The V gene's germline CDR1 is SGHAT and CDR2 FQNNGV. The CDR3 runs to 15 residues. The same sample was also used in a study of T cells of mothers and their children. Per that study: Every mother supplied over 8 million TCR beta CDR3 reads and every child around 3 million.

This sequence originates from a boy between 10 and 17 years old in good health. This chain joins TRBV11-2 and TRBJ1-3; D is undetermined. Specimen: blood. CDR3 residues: CASSFSDTSANTIYF. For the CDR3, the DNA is TGTGCCAGCAGCTTTTCCGATACATCGGCGAACACCATATATTTT.